This T cell receptor beta chain was identified during a study of patients and donors after allogeneic stem cell transplantation. With V trimmed by 5 bases and J by 6 bases, 7 bases remained unmatched. Germline values: CDR1 DFQATT, CDR2 SNEGSKA (reference sequence). The CDR3 is 15 amino acids. TCRdb redid the calling of the RT-PCR reads with MiXCR, one entry per CDR3 protein. The sample yields roughly 200,000 distinct CDR3 sequences, around two fifths seen once. This sequence joins TRBV20-1 and TRBJ2-1; 13 bases agree with TRBD2. The TCR sequence derives from a human donor who was either an allogeneic HSCT recipient or a stem cell or donor lymphocyte infusion donor (not recorded which). It is not recorded whose cells these are; they may come from a transplant donor. The sequenced sample consisted of blood, either unsorted or a sorted T cell fraction (not recorded which). CDR3 bases: TGCAGTGCTGGCGGGACTAGCGGGATCCGCAATGAGCAGTTCTTC. Residues: CSAGGTSGIRNEQFF.